One and the same sample provided the 20 T cell receptor beta chains below, sequenced in a study of T cell repertoires in aging, cancer and after chemotherapy. The template was genomic DNA from peripheral blood, not RNA. Rearranged V-D-J TRB sequences were amplified with a mixed TRB-A/B primer pool. Using its own MiXCR run on the multiplex PCR reads, TCRdb lists one record per CDR3 protein. Among about 7,400 distinct CDR3 sequences, 35% to 45% were seen once, and the ten largest hold about 15%. The sequencing sample was made of blood. The receptors derive from a human donor in good health.

This clonotype appeared a few times. The chain joins TRBV19 to TRBJ2-5; possibly TRBD1 for D (6 bases). Germline V lookup: CDR1 LNHDA, CDR2 SQIVND (reference sequence). The CDR3 totals 14 residues. V lost 5 bases and J 5 bases, leaving 15 bases between the germline ends. The CDR3 protein is CASSRTERRETQYF. The CDR3 DNA sequence: TGTGCCAGTAGTCGGACAGAGAGGCGCGAGACCCAGTACTTC.

This chain links TRBV20-1 with TRBJ1-2, with D possibly TRBD1 on 5 matching bases. Germline CDR1 is DFQATT and CDR2 is SNEGSKA (reference sequence). The V end lost 1 base, the J end lost 5 bases, and 23 bases lay between the germline ends. CDR3 size: 17 residues. CDR3 amino acids: CSARVVRDHIREYGYTF. The CDR3 DNA reads as TGCAGTGCTAGAGTCGTCCGGGACCATATCCGGGAGTATGGCTACACCTTC.

The chain joins TRBV20-1 to TRBJ1-3; TRBD1 aligns across 9 bases. V lost 4 bases, J lost 0 bases, and 10 bases stayed unmatched. The CDR3 loop spans 17 amino acids. Per germline, CDR1 DFQATT and CDR2 SNEGSKA (reference sequence). CDR3 residues: CSAKIFPGQGSGNTIYF. Written as DNA, the CDR3 is TGCAGTGCTAAGATTTTTCCGGGACAGGGCTCTGGAAACACCATATATTTT.

CDR3: CASSLGTMNTEAFF. The CDR3 nucleotides read TGTGCCAGCAGCTTAGGGACAATGAACACTGAAGCTTTCTTT. J is TRBJ1-1 and V is TRBV7-9; TRBD1 is a possible D gene (5 bases). Trimming removed 1 base from V and 0 bases from J, with 6 bases in between. Germline V CDR1 and CDR2: SEHNR, FQNEAQ (reference sequence). The CDR3 runs to 14 residues. Complete variable domain (other parts from reference TRBV7-9 and TRBJ1-1): DTGVSQNPRHKITKRGQNVTFRCDPISEHNRLYWYRQTLGQGPEFLTYFQNEAQLEKSRLLSDRFSAERPKGSFSTLEIQRTEQGDSAMYLCASSLGTMNTEAFFGQGTRLTVV.

V usage is TRBV6-2 or TRBV6-3 and J usage is TRBJ1-1; 7 bases match TRBD1. The germline CDR1 and CDR2 sequences are MNHEY and SVGEGT. CDR3 size: 16 residues. The ends lost 0 bases at V and 4 bases at J; junction bases unmatched: 8. The CDR3 spells CASSYSIRDRRTEAFF. The CDR3 bases are TGTGCCAGCAGTTACTCGATCAGGGACAGACGCACTGAAGCTTTCTTT.

CDR3 DNA: TGTGCCAGCAGACCTAGCCAGGTCTCCTACGAGCAGTACTTC. Protein: CASRPSQVSYEQYF. The chain combines TRBV12-3 or TRBV12-4 with TRBJ2-7, with D possibly matching TRBD2 (5 bases). This CDR3 spans 14 amino acids. Trimming pared 6 bases from V and 0 bases from J, leaving 12 bases between.

In its sample, this clonotype was seen a few times. The V call is TRBV5-6, the J call TRBJ1-2, with 9 bases that match TRBD1. Losses at the gene ends were 5 bases for V and 8 bases for J; bases not matched to a gene: 13. CDR1 SGHDT and CDR2 YYEEEE come from the germline V gene. CDR3 size: 15 residues. DNA for the CDR3: TGTGCCAGCAGTACCGGGACAGGGAGTATAGAGGGCTACACCTTC. It yields the protein CASSTGTGSIEGYTF.

Here the CDR3 DNA reads TGTGCCAGTAGTATCTTTGGCGGGGGGCGTAACACCGGGGAGCTGTTTTTT. This sequence encodes CASSIFGGGRNTGELFF. This rearrangement joins TRBV19 to TRBJ2-2; 8 bases are a match to TRBD2. This CDR3 region has 17 residues. J gave up 2 bases and V 3 bases, and 8 bases lay outside the gene matches. CDR1 is LNHDA, CDR2 SQIVND, per germline (reference sequence).

This clonotype was counted only a few times. The chain links TRBV6-5 to TRBJ2-7; either TRBD1 or TRBD2 may fit D (5 bases each). Germline loops: CDR1 MNHEY, CDR2 SVGAGI. V was cut by 11 bases and J by 6 bases, with 20 bases left in between. The CDR3 runs 13 residues. The DNA for the CDR3 is TGTGCCGGGGCCAGGGACGGTCTATCCGAGCAGTACTTC. Translating gives CAGARDGLSEQYF.

The rearrangement joins TRBV19 to TRBJ2-1, with D possibly called TRBD1 or TRBD2 (5 bases each). CDR1 and CDR2 (germline): LNHDA, SQIVND (reference sequence). This CDR3 is 16 amino acids long. V lost 2 bases and J 4 bases, leaving 15 bases between the germline ends. CDR3 region: CASSITPGTVYNEQFF. CDR3 in DNA: TGTGCCAGTAGTATAACTCCCGGGACCGTGTACAATGAGCAGTTCTTC.

This chain connects TRBV6-4 to TRBJ2-4; D possibly corresponds to TRBD1 (6 bases). Trimming removed 6 bases from V and 9 bases from J, with 12 bases in between. CDR1 and CDR2 from the germline V gene are MRHNA and SNTAGT. The CDR3 length is 12 residues. CDR3 DNA: TGTGCCAGCAGCGACAGGCCGGGCATTCAGTACTTC. It yields the protein CASSDRPGIQYF.

V and J are TRBV7-2 and TRBJ2-5, with D tentatively TRBD1 or TRBD2 (5 bases each). The CDR3 loop spans 14 amino acids. The germline V and J ends were trimmed by 5 bases and 5 bases, with 15 bases remaining between them. CDR1 is SGHTA, CDR2 FQGNSA, per germline. CDR3 sequence (DNA): TGTGCCAGCAGCAACAACCGGGGACGGGAGACCCAGTACTTC. Translated: CASSNNRGRETQYF.

In this sample, this clonotype turned up a few times. This chain joins TRBV10-3 and TRBJ2-1, with 9 bases aligning to TRBD2. The V gene's germline CDR1 is ENHRY and CDR2 SYGVKD. With 6 bases clipped from V and 0 bases from J, the junction kept 15 bases outside the gene matches. The CDR3 is 19 amino acids. CDR3 DNA: TGTGCCATCAGGGTGACGGGACTAGCCTCCTCAAGCTCCTACAATGAGCAGTTCTTC. Translated: CAIRVTGLASSSSYNEQFF.

This clonotype was seen a few times. The genes are TRBV11-2 and TRBJ2-5, with 16 bases identical to TRBD2. Germline-derived CDR1 and CDR2 are SGHAT and FQNNGV. V shed 5 bases and J 3 bases; nucleotides not matched to a gene: 12. The CDR3 contains 19 residues. The CDR3 reads CASSPTGTSGGARKETQYF. In DNA, the CDR3 is TGTGCCAGCAGCCCAACCGGGACTAGCGGGGGGGCGAGGAAAGAGACCCAGTACTTC.

To note about this clonotype: One end of the junction varies from germline; a read error may be responsible. The V and J genes are TRBV5-1 and TRBJ2-2; D ambiguous. Germline lookup yields CDR1 SGHRS and CDR2 YFSETQ. CDR3 length: 12 residues. CDR3 sequence (DNA): TGCGCCAGCAGCTTGAACGCCGGGGAGCTGTTTTTT. Translated: CASSLNAGELFF.

The rearrangement joins TRBV6-5 to TRBJ2-7; 7 bases align to TRBD1. Trimming removed 5 bases from V and 4 bases from J; junction bases left unmatched: 11. The germline V gene has CDR1 MNHEY and CDR2 SVGAGI. The CDR3 is made up of 15 amino acids. As DNA, the CDR3 is TGTGCCAGCAGTGTGCGCCGGGACAGTCAGTACGAGCAGTACTTC. Encoded protein: CASSVRRDSQYEQYF.

This clonotype was found a few times. The gene calls are TRBV7-9 and TRBJ2-7; D ambiguous. The CDR3 is 11 residues long. Germline loops: CDR1 SEHNR, CDR2 FQNEAQ (reference sequence). V was trimmed by 2 bases and J by 10 bases, leaving 9 bases between them. The CDR3 loop reads CASSLNGPQYF. The CDR3 DNA sequence: TGTGCCAGCAGCTTAAACGGACCACAGTACTTC.

The rearrangement joins TRBV6-5 to TRBJ1-1, with D uncertain. CDR3 length equals 19 residues. V lost 6 bases and J 6 bases, leaving 32 bases between the germline ends. Germline assignment: CDR1 MNHEY and CDR2 SVGAGI. CDR3 in amino acids: CASSNQIPFWQLPGAEAFF. As DNA, the CDR3 is TGTGCCAGCAGCAATCAAATTCCCTTCTGGCAGTTGCCCGGCGCTGAAGCTTTCTTT.

This clonotype is medium-sized by share. The chain employs TRBV19 and TRBJ1-2; 9 bases agree with TRBD1. Germline CDR1 is LNHDA and CDR2 is SQIVND (reference sequence). Trimming cost V 3 bases and J 4 bases; bases outside gene matches: 12. The CDR3 contains 17 residues. The CDR3 DNA reads as TGTGCCAGTAGTATGGACAGGGGCAAACCAATGTTCTATGGCTACACCTTC. Its protein is CASSMDRGKPMFYGYTF.

The J gene is TRBJ1-1, the V gene TRBV30; no clear D. V was cut by 0 bases and J by 5 bases, with 10 bases left in between. The CDR3 extends over 13 amino acids. CDR1 is GTSNPN and CDR2 is SVGIG in the germline V gene (reference sequence). This chain's CDR3 is CAWSVGGETEAFF. In nucleotides, the CDR3 is TGTGCCTGGAGTGTAGGAGGAGAGACTGAAGCTTTCTTT.